The clone carrying this TCR beta chain appeared a single time. Its antigen is as yet unknown. This record comes from a study of beta chain features in type 1 diabetes. Overall study findings and caveats: Whether TCRB rearrangement is influenced by HLA type was left unresolved in this analysis. Moderate yet significant TCRB CDR3 shortening was seen in Type 1 diabetes patients in all four CD4+ subsets. PCR might favor shorter templates, but any such skew would affect patients and controls equally.

Germline V lookup: CDR1 SGHTA, CDR2 FQGNSA. The CDR3 spans 13 residues. J was trimmed by 8 bases and V by 4 bases; bases with no gene match: 4. Based on CD45RO/CCR7/CD25/CD127/CD95/CD27, CD4+ regulatory, stem cell-like memory, naive and central memory cells were sorted. The study reverse transcribed the entire isolated RNA, so it sequenced expressed TCRB transcripts. Assay used: immunoSEQ multiplex PCR; TCRdb lists only in-frame clones, some missing. The table shows 400,000 or so clones, with roughly an eighth occurring only once. V gene TRBV7-2 combines with J gene TRBJ1-2; 10 bases agree with TRBD1. Sequencing input: naive CD4+ T cells from blood. The clonotype comes from a woman aged 18-35 years with type 1 diabetes. The CDR3, as DNA: TGTGCCAGCAGCTCAGGGACAGGGGACGGCTACACCTTC. Translated: CASSSGTGDGYTF.